One and the same sample provided the 12 T cell receptor beta chains below, sequenced in a study of early stage breast cancer tumors. The data were produced by immunoSEQ multiplex PCR, yet TCRdb's version contains in-frame clones alone and is incomplete. The table records around 28,000 clones, over 70% of them present only once. The sequencing input was breast tumor tissue. The receptors originated from a person between 30 and 45 years old with breast cancer.

The chain employs TRBV19 and TRBJ1-1, with D unresolved. Germline CDR1 LNHDA, CDR2 SQIVND (reference sequence). V gave up 1 base and J gave up 0 bases, with 6 bases separating them. This CDR3 comprises 14 residues. This chain's CDR3 is CASSIVLMNTEAFF. Here the CDR3 DNA reads TGTGCCAGTAGTATAGTCCTGATGAACACTGAAGCTTTCTTT.

For this clone: The junction departs from germline at one end; a sequencing error may be responsible. This chain connects TRBV7-9 to TRBJ2-3; 10 nucleotides align to TRBD1. Germline V gene lookup returns CDR1 SEHNR and CDR2 FQNEAQ (reference sequence). CDR3 length: 15 amino acids. The CDR3 DNA reads as TGTGCCAGCACCCAGGACAGGGGGGTCACAAATACGCAGTATTTT. Its protein product is CASTQDRGVTNTQYF.

The rearrangement uses TRBV14 and TRBJ2-1, with D perhaps given as TRBD1 or TRBD2 (5 bases each). Germline V gene data show CDR1 as SGHDN and CDR2 as FVKESK. This CDR3 contains 13 residues. Trimming shortened V by 3 bases and J by 10 bases, and 13 bases separated the two germline ends. The CDR3 nucleotides read TGTGCCAGCAGCCAGGTCGGCAGGGAGGAGCAGTTCTTC. It translates to CASSQVGREEQFF. Complete variable domain (other parts from reference TRBV14 and TRBJ2-1): EAGVTQFPSHSVIEKGQTVTLRCDPISGHDNLYWYRRVMGKEIKFLLHFVKESKQDESGMPNNRFLAERTGGTYSTLKVQPAELEDSGVYFCASSQVGREEQFFGPGTRLTVL.

This chain links TRBV6-1 with TRBJ1-5; D is undetermined. The germline gives CDR1 MNHNS, CDR2 SASEGT. The V end lost 3 bases, the J end lost 3 bases, and 9 bases lay between the germline ends. The CDR3 loop spans 14 amino acids. As DNA, the CDR3 is TGTGCCAGCAGTGAGCAGGTTTTCAATCAGCCCCAGCATTTT. Protein product: CASSEQVFNQPQHF.

The chain is built from TRBV6-1 and TRBJ2-1; possible D gene TRBD2, 5 bases. Trimming took 2 bases from V and 8 from J, leaving 19 bases between them. CDR1 and CDR2 from the germline V gene are MNHNS and SASEGT. The CDR3 loop spans 16 amino acids. CDR3: CASSERRTPTLDEQFF. Written as DNA, the CDR3 is TGTGCCAGCAGTGAACGGAGGACTCCTACCCTCGATGAGCAGTTCTTC.

This clone was observed once. The V and J genes are TRBV21-1 and TRBJ1-5; the listed D gene, TRBD1, was not tested against the DNA. TRBV21-1 is given as a pseudogene. The CDR3 length is 20 residues. The DNA for the CDR3 is TGTGCCAGCAGCAGCCGTGAAGGGACAGGGGGGTTTAGTAGCAATCAGCCCCAGCATTTT. Translation: CASSSREGTGGFSSNQPQHF.

The chain joins TRBV6-6 to TRBJ2-3; D remains ambiguous. With 5 bases removed from V and 6 bases from J, the gap between germline ends came to 9 bases. CDR3 length: 12 residues. CDR1 and CDR2 from the germline V gene are MNHNY and SVGAGI (reference sequence). The CDR3 region has the DNA TGTGCCAGCAGTACAACCCTGGATACGCAGTATTTT. Translating it yields CASSTTLDTQYF.

V usage is TRBV9 and J usage is TRBJ2-1, with D possibly being TRBD2 (6 bases). This CDR3 contains 17 residues. V was cut by 2 bases and J by 3 bases, with 18 bases left in between. Germline V lookup: CDR1 SGDLS, CDR2 YYNGEE. CDR3 DNA: TGTGCCAGCAGCGTCCCCGCGGGGCCCGGGAGCTACAATGAGCAGTTCTTC. Its translation: CASSVPAGPGSYNEQFF.

The rearrangement uses TRBV5-5 and TRBJ2-6; D gene unclear. Between the trimmed V and J ends, which lost 0 bases and 2 bases, there was a span of 12 bases. The CDR3 spans 17 residues. CDR1 and CDR2 (germline): SGHKS, YYEKEE (reference sequence). This CDR3 is CASSLAVGIPGANVLTF. The CDR3 coding sequence is TGTGCCAGCAGCTTGGCCGTAGGAATTCCTGGGGCCAACGTCCTGACTTTC.

The CDR3 loop reads CASTDRGHYNEQFF. The DNA of the CDR3 is TGTGCCAGTACCGACAGGGGTCACTACAATGAGCAGTTCTTC. The chain combines TRBV19 with TRBJ2-1; 8 nucleotides line up with TRBD1. Trimming at V came to 7 bases and at J to 3 bases, leaving 5 bases not matched to a gene. This CDR3 spans 14 amino acids. Per germline, CDR1 LNHDA and CDR2 SQIVND (reference sequence).

This clone is categorized as medium-sized. The V and J genes are TRBV6-1 and TRBJ1-2, with 7 bases identical to TRBD1. Germline V CDR1 and CDR2: MNHNS, SASEGT. Germline trimming cut 1 base from V and 5 bases from J; bases unmatched to any gene: 7. The CDR3 covers 15 residues. In nucleotides, the CDR3 is TGTGCCAGCAGTGAAGGTCGAGGACAGGCGTATGGCTACACCTTC. The encoded protein is CASSEGRGQAYGYTF.

DNA of the CDR3: TGTGCCAGCAGCCGTACGGGGGAGCTGTTTTTT. Amino acids: CASSRTGELFF. The rearrangement links TRBV7-9 to TRBJ2-2; no firm D call. Germline loops: CDR1 SEHNR, CDR2 FQNEAQ (reference sequence). V was clipped by 5 bases and J by 8 bases, with 6 bases between them. The CDR3 consists of 11 residues. The whole variable domain, remainder taken from reference TRBV7-9 and TRBJ2-2, is DTGVSQNPRHKITKRGQNVTFRCDPISEHNRLYWYRQTLGQGPEFLTYFQNEAQLEKSRLLSDRFSAERPKGSFSTLEIQRTEQGDSAMYLCASSRTGELFFGEGSRLTVL.